These 3 T cell receptor beta chains came from one sample sequenced in a study of cytomegalovirus exposure and HLA in healthy donors. 13 Jbeta primers and 60 Vbeta primers were used for the PCR. Repertoires were generated with immunoSEQ multiplex PCR, while TCRdb's copy carries only in-frame clones and drops some. The data hold around 120,000 clones, with approximately 82% observed a single time. The specimen sequenced was PBMCs. These receptors were obtained from a boy aged 2 to 9 in good health and CMV-seronegative.

The genes are TRBV11-2 and TRBJ1-1, with 7 bases fitting TRBD1. CDR3 length: 17 amino acids. Germline V CDR1 and CDR2: SGHAT, FQNNGV. The V segment lost 1 base and the J segment 5 bases; nucleotides outside the gene matches: 13. The CDR3 loop is CASSLVLPRDSETEAFF. The CDR3 DNA reads TGTGCCAGCAGCTTAGTTCTTCCCCGGGACAGCGAAACTGAAGCTTTCTTT.

The chain has TRBV6-1 and TRBJ2-3, with a weak D call TRBD1 (6 bases). The CDR3 runs to 16 residues. V lost 2 bases, J lost 2 bases, and 14 bases lay in between. Looked up from germline, CDR1 is MNHNS and CDR2 is SASEGT. The CDR3, as DNA: TGTGCCAGCAGTGAAATGACAGGTGGTTCCACAGATACGCAGTATTTT. Translation: CASSEMTGGSTDTQYF.

The chain couples TRBV6-1 to TRBJ2-1, with 7 bases aligning to TRBD1. CDR1 and CDR2 (germline): MNHNS, SASEGT. J was trimmed by 4 bases and V by 4 bases; bases with no gene match: 7. The length of the CDR3 is 15 residues. The CDR3 bases are TGTGCCAGCAGTGGCCGACCCAGGGGGTACAATGAGCAGTTCTTC. This translates into CASSGRPRGYNEQFF.